This TCR beta chain was recorded in a study of cytomegalovirus exposure and HLA in healthy donors. Findings and caveats of the study: A further, later analysis showed that HLA-associated TCR beta chains (compared with equally common others) were more clonally expanded. TCR beta sequences reportedly predicted most subjects' HLA-A and HLA-B alleles accurately. Presence/absence results assume similar sequencing depth per donor, which may not hold. Later, an analysis found that common viral pathogens appeared to be linked with several of the most significant clusters.

This clone has a handful of counts. Its antigen is currently unknown. V lost 4 bases to trimming and J lost 7 bases, with 10 bases between them. The CDR3 runs 12 residues. Germline values: CDR1 MNHNS, CDR2 SASEGT. In the PCR, 60 Vbeta and 13 Jbeta primers were used. Profiling relied on immunoSEQ multiplex PCR, and the TCRdb table lists in-frame clones only, not all of them. The sample shows 150,000 or so clones, around three quarters of them seen only once. The sample was PBMCs. The source is a woman in her 40s in good health and CMV-seropositive. V usage is TRBV6-1 and J usage is TRBJ1-2, with D tentatively TRBD1 (6 bases). The CDR3 DNA follows: TGTGCCAGCAGTGCAGGGGCGGTTGGCTACACCTTC. This encodes CASSAGAVGYTF.